This T cell receptor beta chain stems from a study of cytomegalovirus exposure and HLA in healthy donors. The wider study: In a previous analysis, around 110 million unique TCR beta sequences were found from approximately 180 million T cells.

Of note for this clone: What it binds is not known.

Findings of the study overall: The likely explanation for a cluster of highly shared sequence variants was sequencing artifact.

In the PCR, 60 Vbeta and 13 Jbeta primers were used. Assay used: immunoSEQ multiplex PCR; TCRdb lists only in-frame clones, some missing. The sample has more than 130,000 clones; approximately 71% are singletons. The CDR3 extends over 14 amino acids. Germline-derived CDR1 and CDR2 are SGHRS and YFSETQ. Trimming removed 3 bases from V and 5 bases from J; junction bases left unmatched: 6. This TCR came from a woman in her forties or fifties in good health and CMV-seronegative. Specimen: PBMCs. The rearrangement links TRBV5-1 to TRBJ2-7, with 9 bases that match TRBD2. The CDR3 loop is CASSSGLAVHEQYF. The CDR3 DNA reads as TGCGCCAGCAGCTCGGGACTAGCTGTACACGAGCAGTACTTC.